These 27 T cell receptor beta chains share one sample of origin, sequenced in a study of OX40 agonist ivuxolimab in advanced cancers. Profiled with immunoSEQ multiplex PCR; TCRdb holds only in-frame clones, not every one. The sample yields more than 70,000 clones, about 85% seen once. The sequencing here drew on CD4+ or CD8+ T cells sorted from blood, taken in a trial of the OX40 agonist ivuxolimab. The receptors derive from an adult with an advanced solid tumor such as melanoma, head and neck, liver or kidney cancer.

The rearrangement uses TRBV5-1 and TRBJ1-4, with D hard to call. There are 17 residues in the CDR3. V was trimmed by 2 bases and J by 5 bases, leaving 19 bases between them. From germline, CDR1 is SGHRS and CDR2 YFSETQ. CDR3: CASSFRCSLNRNEKLFF. CDR3 in DNA: TGCGCCAGCAGCTTTAGGTGTAGTCTCAATAGGAATGAAAAACTGTTTTTT.

In DNA, the CDR3 is TGCGCCAGCAGCTTGGGAGGGTTATCTAGCACAGATACGCAGTATTTT. Protein sequence: CASSLGGLSSTDTQYF. V gene TRBV5-1 combines with J gene TRBJ2-3; D perhaps matches TRBD2 (5 bases). There are 16 residues in the CDR3. V lost 0 bases to trimming and J lost 0 bases, with 11 bases between them. Germline CDR1 SGHRS, CDR2 YFSETQ. Full variable domain (remainder filled in from reference TRBV5-1 and TRBJ2-3): KAGVTQTPRYLIKTRGQQVTLSCSPISGHRSVSWYQQTPGQGLQFLFEYFSETQRNKGNFPGRFSGRQFSNSRSEMNVSTLELGDSALYLCASSLGGLSSTDTQYFGPGTRLTVL.

This clone showed up many times. The chain combines TRBV19 with TRBJ2-2, with D uncertain. The germline CDR1 and CDR2 sequences are LNHDA and SQIVND (reference sequence). The CDR3 is 15 residues long. Trimming removed 3 bases at V and 5 bases at J, with 13 bases between. CDR3 protein: CASSMRPDFTGELFF. As DNA, the CDR3 is TGTGCCAGTAGTATGCGGCCGGATTTTACCGGGGAGCTGTTTTTT.

The chain links TRBV6-5 to TRBJ2-2; D is unresolved. V shed 6 bases and J shed 4 bases, with 9 bases lying between them. Germline CDR1 MNHEY, CDR2 SVGAGI. This CDR3 has 13 residues. CDR3 DNA sequence: TGTGCCAGCAGGGACGGTGTCACCGGGGAGCTGTTTTTT. Translating it yields CASRDGVTGELFF.

V usage is TRBV5-1 and J usage is TRBJ2-3; 9 positions agree with TRBD2. This CDR3 spans 16 amino acids. Germline loops: CDR1 SGHRS, CDR2 YFSETQ. With 0 bases clipped from V and 4 bases from J, the junction kept 6 bases outside the gene matches. CDR3 sequence reads: CASSLAAGGFSDTQYF. DNA of the CDR3: TGCGCCAGCAGCTTGGCGGCGGGGGGGTTTTCAGATACGCAGTATTTT.

This clone occurred once. Here the CDR3 DNA reads TGTGCCAGCTTGGCGGGGGGCTCTAACACCGGGGAGCTGTTTTTT. Protein: CASLAGGSNTGELFF. The gene calls are TRBV28 and TRBJ2-2, with 8 positions matching TRBD2. CDR1 MDHEN and CDR2 SYDVKM come from the germline V gene. The junction had 7 bases not matched to a gene; V was cut back by 8 bases and J by 2 bases. There are 15 residues in the CDR3.

Points on this clone: At one end the junction does not follow the germline gene, possibly because of a read error. This chain joins TRBV5-1 and TRBJ2-5; the match to TRBD1 covers 12 bases. Germline CDR1 is SGHRS and CDR2 is YFSETQ. This CDR3 spans 12 amino acids. CDR3 residues: CASSEGQGASNF. Written as DNA, the CDR3 is TGCGCCAGCAGCGAGGGACAGGGGGCGTCCAACTTC.

The chain joins TRBV4-1 to TRBJ2-1, with 8 bases lining up with TRBD1. V gave up 5 bases and J gave up 15 bases; unmatched junction bases: 21. Germline CDR1 MGHRA, CDR2 YSYEKL. This CDR3 has 16 residues. In DNA, the CDR3 is TGCGCCAGCAGCGACTCCCAGGGGGCTCCATCTTATCGCCTGTTCTTC. Translated: CASSDSQGAPSYRLFF.

This chain uses TRBV7-8 with TRBJ1-3; the D gene is possibly TRBD1 (5 bases). Looked up from germline, CDR1 is SGHVS and CDR2 is FQNEAQ. This CDR3 comprises 15 residues. V was clipped by 2 bases and J by 0 bases, with 8 bases between them. CDR3 bases: TGTGCCAGCAGCTTATGGGGGGGCTCTGGAAACACCATATATTTT. It codes for CASSLWGGSGNTIYF.

The chain employs TRBV14 and TRBJ2-3; D gene ambiguous. With 1 base removed from V and 7 bases from J, the gap between germline ends came to 6 bases. CDR3 size: 12 residues. Germline values: CDR1 SGHDN, CDR2 FVKESK. The CDR3 nucleotides read TGTGCCAGCAGCCAAGTTAGAAATACGCAGTATTTT. Amino acids: CASSQVRNTQYF.

As regards this clone: The sample has other DNA sequences that encode this CDR3 too. For the CDR3, the DNA is TGTGCCAGCAGGGACGGGTACAATGAGCAGTTCTTC. Translated: CASRDGYNEQFF. The rearrangement links TRBV2 to TRBJ2-1; D remains unclear. Germline V lookup: CDR1 SNHLY, CDR2 FYNNEI. The length of the CDR3 is 12 residues. Trimming removed 6 bases from V and 4 bases from J, with 7 bases in between.

This rearrangement joins TRBV4-1 to TRBJ1-2, with a weak D call TRBD1 (5 bases). Deletions cut 4 bases from V and 0 bases from J, with 15 bases between. This CDR3 is 16 amino acids long. In germline, CDR1 is MGHRA, CDR2 YSYEKL. CDR3 sequence (DNA): TGCGCCAGCAGCCCCCAGTGGGGACCCTCTAACTATGGCTACACCTTC. This translates into CASSPQWGPSNYGYTF.

Notes on this clone: Other DNA sequences in this specimen translate into the identical CDR3. This chain joins TRBV2 and TRBJ1-5, with D possibly matching TRBD1 (6 bases). This CDR3 has 14 residues. V was trimmed by 7 bases and J by 4 bases, leaving 14 bases between them. Germline CDR1 SNHLY, CDR2 FYNNEI. The CDR3 is CASKGGSYNQPQHF. In DNA, the CDR3 is TGTGCCAGCAAAGGGGGGTCATATAATCAGCCCCAGCATTTT.

This CDR3 is CASSLGLAGSGTGELFF. The CDR3 nucleotides read TGTGCCAGCAGCCTTGGACTAGCGGGAAGTGGCACCGGGGAGCTGTTTTTT. The rearrangement links TRBV7-2 to TRBJ2-2, with TRBD2 matching 12 bases. The ends lost 5 bases at V and 4 bases at J; junction bases unmatched: 8. CDR1 is SGHTA, CDR2 FQGNSA, per germline. The CDR3 is made up of 17 amino acids.

The chain links TRBV5-6 to TRBJ2-1, with D possibly being TRBD1 (5 bases). CDR1 SGHDT and CDR2 YYEEEE come from the germline V gene. Trimming left V 4 bases short and J 6 bases short, with 8 bases between. The CDR3 is 12 residues long. CDR3 loop: CASSTGVNEQFF. The CDR3 DNA reads as TGTGCCAGCAGCACAGGAGTCAATGAGCAGTTCTTC.

The rearrangement uses TRBV6-6 and TRBJ1-4; D perhaps matches TRBD1 (6 bases). Germline-derived CDR1 and CDR2 are MNHNY and SVGAGI (reference sequence). This CDR3 comprises 12 residues. Trimming took off 8 bases at V and 8 bases at J, with 12 bases between the two ends. CDR3 region: CASGGAEEKLFF. CDR3 coding DNA: TGTGCCAGCGGGGGGGCCGAGGAAAAACTGTTTTTT.

Here the CDR3 reads CASKGLMGETGELFF. The DNA of the CDR3 is TGTGCCAGCAAGGGCCTTATGGGGGAAACCGGGGAGCTGTTTTTT. The chain carries TRBV6-1 and TRBJ2-2; D tentatively fits TRBD1 or TRBD2 (5 bases each). The V end was cut by 7 bases, the J end by 5 bases, with 17 bases between. Germline CDR1 MNHNS, CDR2 SASEGT. The length of the CDR3 is 15 residues.

This clone is labeled as medium-sized. The rearrangement links TRBV19 to TRBJ1-4, with unresolved D. The CDR3 has 14 amino acids. Germline values: CDR1 LNHDA, CDR2 SQIVND (reference sequence). V was shortened by 5 bases and J by 10 bases, with 17 bases between the two germline ends. The chain's CDR3 is CASSPQANSGKLFF. The CDR3 DNA reads TGTGCCAGTAGTCCCCAGGCTAATTCAGGAAAACTGTTTTTT.

This clone came up once. This chain connects TRBV7-3 to TRBJ1-6, with D tentatively TRBD1 (5 bases). V dropped 4 bases and J dropped 7 bases, with 8 bases sitting between them. The V gene's germline CDR1 is SGHTA and CDR2 FQGTGA. The CDR3 runs to 13 residues. CDR3 DNA sequence: TGTGCCAGCAGCTATTACAGGAATTCACCCCTCCACTTT. It is translated as CASSYYRNSPLHF.

The chain links TRBV21-1 to TRBJ1-3; TRBD1 is taken as the D call from the table, unchecked against the DNA. TRBV21-1 is annotated as a pseudogene. The CDR3 sequence is 16 residues long. CDR3 in DNA: TGTGCCAGCAGGGAATCTGGGACAGGGTCTTCAGACACCATATATTTT. Protein: CASRESGTGSSDTIYF.

This clone appeared a single time. The chain links TRBV5-4 to TRBJ1-6, with TRBD1 identical over 9 bases. V shed 4 bases, J shed 2 bases, and the junction held 4 bases outside the gene matches. The CDR3 has 16 amino acids. Germline V gene data show CDR1 as SGHNT and CDR2 as YYREEE (reference sequence). This CDR3 is CASSARDRAYNSPLHF. The CDR3 region has the DNA TGTGCCAGCAGCGCCCGGGACAGGGCCTATAATTCACCCCTCCACTTT.

The chain couples TRBV7-2 to TRBJ2-1, with 8 bases lining up with TRBD1. The CDR3 length is 14 residues. V gave up 5 bases and J gave up 7 bases; unmatched junction bases: 7. Germline values: CDR1 SGHTA, CDR2 FQGNSA. DNA for the CDR3: TGTGCCAGCAGCGCGGGACAGGAGACTAATGAGCAGTTCTTC. Amino acids: CASSAGQETNEQFF. The entire variable domain, with the rest obtained from reference TRBV7-2 and TRBJ2-1, is as follows: GAGVSQSPSNKVTEKGKDVELRCDPISGHTALYWYRQSLGQGLEFLIYFQGNSAPDKSGLPSDRFSAERTGGSVSTLTIQRTQQEDSAVYLCASSAGQETNEQFFGPGTRLTVL.

This clone occurred once. The chain recombines TRBV15 with TRBJ1-1; 9 bases match TRBD1. Germline CDR1 is LNHNV and CDR2 is YYDKDF (reference sequence). The CDR3 consists of 16 residues. The V and J ends lost 1 base and 4 bases, in that order; junction bases with no gene match: 7. The CDR3 region has the DNA TGTGCCACCAGCAGAGCTAGGACAGGGGCCCGCACTGAAGCTTTCTTT. This encodes CATSRARTGARTEAFF.

This clone appeared a single time. The rearrangement joins TRBV7-6 to TRBJ1-2; possible D gene TRBD1, 5 bases. This CDR3 contains 14 residues. CDR1 is SGHVS and CDR2 is FNYEAQ in the germline V gene. V lost 5 bases and J 5 bases, leaving 15 bases between the germline ends. This CDR3 reads CASSAQTGGYGYTF. For the CDR3, the DNA is TGTGCCAGCAGCGCCCAGACCGGGGGGTATGGCTACACCTTC.

The V and J genes are TRBV6-5 and TRBJ2-7; D may match TRBD1 or TRBD2 (5 bases each). V was shortened by 0 bases and J by 2 bases, with 8 bases between the two germline ends. The length of the CDR3 is 14 residues. The germline CDR1 and CDR2 sequences are MNHEY and SVGAGI. The CDR3 DNA reads TGTGCCAGCAGTTACTCACGGGGCACCTACGAGCAGTACTTC. It yields the protein CASSYSRGTYEQYF.

This rearrangement joins TRBV5-6 to TRBJ1-2; D gene ambiguous. This CDR3 has 15 amino acids. The ends were cut back, 0 bases at V and 2 bases at J, with 11 bases in the middle. Germline V gene data show CDR1 as SGHDT and CDR2 as YYEEEE. The CDR3 bases are TGTGCCAGCAGCTTGGTCGGGGTCGTGAACTATGGCTACACCTTC. Protein: CASSLVGVVNYGYTF.

The chain recombines TRBV4-1 with TRBJ1-2; D not certain. There are 13 residues in the CDR3. Trimming cost V 2 bases and J 6 bases, with 10 bases left between them. Per the germline V gene, CDR1 is MGHRA and CDR2 is YSYEKL. The DNA for the CDR3 is TGCGCCAGCAGCCAAAGCATCGTAGATGGCTACACCTTC. It encodes CASSQSIVDGYTF.